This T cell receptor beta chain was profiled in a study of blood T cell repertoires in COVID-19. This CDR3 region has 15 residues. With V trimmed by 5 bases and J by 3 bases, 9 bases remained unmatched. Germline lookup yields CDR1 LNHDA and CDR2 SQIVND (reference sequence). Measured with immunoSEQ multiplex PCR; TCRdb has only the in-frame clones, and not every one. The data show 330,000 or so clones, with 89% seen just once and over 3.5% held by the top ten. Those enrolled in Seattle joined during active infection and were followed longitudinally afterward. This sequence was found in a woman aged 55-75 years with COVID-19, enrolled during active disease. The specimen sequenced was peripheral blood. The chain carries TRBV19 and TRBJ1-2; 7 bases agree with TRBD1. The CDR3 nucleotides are TGTGCCAGTAGTCTCAGGGACAGTGAGCACTATGGCTACACCTTC. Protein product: CASSLRDSEHYGYTF.